These 26 T cell receptor beta chains share one sample of origin, sequenced in a study of blood T cell repertoires in COVID-19. Method: immunoSEQ multiplex PCR; TCRdb's copy keeps in-frame clones and lacks some. The sample holds under 200,000 clones, approximately 89% seen once. The material sequenced was peripheral blood. Receptors originate from a middle-aged man with active or convalescent COVID-19.

This chain links TRBV28 with TRBJ1-1; 7 positions match TRBD1. The V segment lost 2 bases and the J segment 10 bases; nucleotides outside the gene matches: 4. The germline CDR1 and CDR2 sequences are MDHEN and SYDVKM. The CDR3 totals 12 residues. The CDR3: CASSLRGPLAFF. In DNA form, the CDR3 reads TGTGCCAGCAGTTTAAGGGGGCCTCTAGCTTTCTTT.

This sequence joins TRBV11-2 and TRBJ2-3; a possible D gene is TRBD1 (6 bases). Germline CDR1 SGHAT, CDR2 FQNNGV. Trimming left V 1 base short and J 1 base short, with 15 bases between. The CDR3 consists of 17 residues. The CDR3 reads CASSLGTVGSGTDTQYF. The CDR3 region has the DNA TGTGCCAGCAGCTTAGGGACAGTTGGCTCTGGCACAGATACGCAGTATTTT.

The CDR3 DNA is TGTGCCAGCAGCTTTAGCGGGGGTACTACCTACAATGAGCAGTTCTTC. It specifies CASSFSGGTTYNEQFF. The chain uses TRBV7-2 and TRBJ2-1, with 9 bases identical to TRBD2. With V trimmed by 3 bases and J by 2 bases, 5 bases remained unmatched. CDR1 is SGHTA and CDR2 is FQGNSA in the germline V gene. CDR3 size: 16 residues.

DNA for the CDR3: TGTGCCAGCACCCTGATTGGGACAGGGGATGAAAAACTGTTTTTT. Amino acids: CASTLIGTGDEKLFF. This chain uses TRBV5-6 with TRBJ1-4; 10 bases are a match to TRBD1. The CDR3 loop spans 15 amino acids. Germline-derived CDR1 and CDR2 are SGHDT and YYEEEE. V trimming: 6 bases; J trimming: 6 bases; junction bases outside the gene matches: 8.

This chain links TRBV6-1 with TRBJ2-2; 9 bases agree with TRBD1. CDR1 is MNHNS, CDR2 SASEGT, per germline. The ends lost 3 bases at V and 7 bases at J; junction bases unmatched: 6. The CDR3 consists of 15 residues. In DNA, the CDR3 is TGTGCCAGCAGTGAGTTAGGACAGGGGCACGGGGAGCTGTTTTTT. It yields the protein CASSELGQGHGELFF.

For the CDR3, the DNA is TGTGCCTGGACCCGGACAGGGCGTAATGAAAAACTGTTTTTT. Its translation is CAWTRTGRNEKLFF. This chain connects TRBV30 to TRBJ1-4, with 8 bases lining up with TRBD1. V lost 4 bases and J lost 4; bases outside the gene matches: 5. Per germline, CDR1 GTSNPN and CDR2 SVGIG (reference sequence). The CDR3 sequence is 14 residues long.

The V gene is TRBV30, the J gene TRBJ1-2; D unresolved. V was cut by 0 bases and J by 0 bases, with 11 bases left in between. From germline, CDR1 is GTSNPN and CDR2 SVGIG (reference sequence). There are 15 residues in the CDR3. CDR3 loop: CAWSVNTLANYGYTF. CDR3 in DNA: TGTGCCTGGAGTGTCAACACCCTAGCTAACTATGGCTACACCTTC.

This clone has only one observation. The CDR3 protein is CAISAQQENHNEQFF. CDR3 sequence (DNA): TGTGCCATCAGTGCCCAACAGGAGAACCACAATGAGCAGTTCTTC. The J gene is TRBJ2-1, the V gene TRBV10-3; D perhaps matches TRBD1 (5 bases). The CDR3 consists of 15 residues. V was pared by 4 bases and J by 5 bases, with 15 bases between. Germline V gene sequence: CDR1 ENHRY, CDR2 SYGVKD.

This clone was detected only once. This chain uses TRBV11-3 with TRBJ1-2; TRBD1 might be the D (5 bases). The CDR3 is made up of 15 amino acids. V lost 0 bases and J lost 4, with 12 bases in between. Per the germline V gene, CDR1 is SGHNT and CDR2 is YENEEA. Here the CDR3 reads CASSLENPGVYGYTF. The CDR3 region has the DNA TGTGCCAGCAGCTTAGAAAACCCGGGGGTCTATGGCTACACCTTC.

This chain uses TRBV5-1 with TRBJ2-2, with D possibly being TRBD2 (6 bases). The CDR3 is 16 residues long. Looked up from germline, CDR1 is SGHRS and CDR2 is YFSETQ. V was shortened by 4 bases and J by 0 bases, with 13 bases between the two germline ends. CDR3 in DNA: TGCGCCAGCAGCAAATTAGCGGACGCGAACACCGGGGAGCTGTTTTTT. This translates into CASSKLADANTGELFF. Variable domain in full (rest from reference TRBV5-1 and TRBJ2-2): KAGVTQTPRYLIKTRGQQVTLSCSPISGHRSVSWYQQTPGQGLQFLFEYFSETQRNKGNFPGRFSGRQFSNSRSEMNVSTLELGDSALYLCASSKLADANTGELFFGEGSRLTVL.

CDR3 nucleotide sequence: TGTGCCAGCAGTTTAACAGGGGATGGAAACACCATATATTTT. Translating gives CASSLTGDGNTIYF. The chain uses TRBV27 and TRBJ1-3; 7 bases match TRBD1. The CDR3 extends over 14 amino acids. In germline, CDR1 is MNHEY, CDR2 SMNVEV (reference sequence). J gave up 3 bases and V 2 bases, and 1 base lay outside the gene matches.

The chain recombines TRBV19 with TRBJ2-1; tentative D call: TRBD1 (7 bases). CDR3 length: 13 residues. The V end lost 7 bases, the J end lost 13 bases, and 20 bases lay between the germline ends. CDR1 and CDR2 from the germline V gene are LNHDA and SQIVND (reference sequence). CDR3 DNA sequence: TGTGCCAGTACTGGAGGGGGCTCCCATCCCCAGTTCTTC. Amino acids: CASTGGGSHPQFF.

This chain connects TRBV5-1 to TRBJ2-1; 7 nucleotides align to TRBD1. CDR3 length: 14 residues. The V segment lost 4 bases and the J segment 3 bases; nucleotides outside the gene matches: 4. Germline V gene sequence: CDR1 SGHRS, CDR2 YFSETQ. The CDR3 DNA follows: TGCGCCAGCAGCAAGGGACAGCACTACAATGAGCAGTTCTTC. Amino acids: CASSKGQHYNEQFF.

The rearrangement links TRBV9 to TRBJ2-3; unclear D gene. V lost 0 bases, J lost 0 bases, and 8 bases lay in between. This CDR3 is 15 amino acids long. CDR1 SGDLS and CDR2 YYNGEE come from the germline V gene. CDR3 sequence reads: CASSVDPTSTDTQYF. CDR3 nucleotide sequence: TGTGCCAGCAGCGTAGATCCTACTAGCACAGATACGCAGTATTTT.

The rearrangement uses TRBV6-2 or TRBV6-3 and TRBJ2-6, with D possibly TRBD1 on 6 matching bases. The ends were cut back, 2 bases at V and 8 bases at J, with 16 bases in the middle. CDR3 size: 16 residues. Germline assignment: CDR1 MNHEY and CDR2 SVGEGT. The CDR3 region is CASSYDTIQGTNVLTF. In DNA, the CDR3 is TGTGCCAGCAGTTACGACACCATACAGGGTACCAACGTCCTGACTTTC.

This chain connects TRBV30 to TRBJ1-3; D remains ambiguous. CDR1 is GTSNPN and CDR2 is SVGIG in the germline V gene (reference sequence). The V end lost 4 bases, the J end lost 1 base, and 8 bases lay between the germline ends. The CDR3 has 13 residues. The CDR3: CAWNRGSGNTIYF. The CDR3 DNA reads TGTGCCTGGAACCGGGGTTCTGGAAACACCATATATTTT. Looking up the rest from reference TRBV30 and TRBJ1-3 gives the full variable domain: SQTIHQWPATLVQPVGSPLSLECTVEGTSNPNLYWYRQAAGRGLQLLFYSVGIGQISSEVPQNLSASRPQDRQFILSSKKLLLSDSGFYLCAWNRGSGNTIYFGEGSWLTVV.

The chain is built from TRBV6-5 and TRBJ1-1; 8 positions match TRBD1. The CDR3 runs 15 residues. Losses at the gene ends were 6 bases for V and 1 base for J; bases not matched to a gene: 7. Germline V lookup: CDR1 MNHEY, CDR2 SVGAGI. The CDR3 bases are TGTGCCAGCAGAGCAGGACAGGGTTCGAACACTGAAGCTTTCTTT. Encoded protein: CASRAGQGSNTEAFF.

The chain links TRBV29-1 to TRBJ2-3, with TRBD1 matching 8 bases. In germline, CDR1 is SQVTM, CDR2 ANQGSEA. The CDR3 runs 14 residues. V gave up 5 bases and J gave up 3 bases; unmatched junction bases: 7. The DNA of the CDR3 is TGCAGCGTTCTTACAGGGGGATTAACAGATACGCAGTATTTT. It encodes CSVLTGGLTDTQYF.

J is TRBJ2-6 and V is TRBV6-5; D remains ambiguous. Trimming left V 6 bases short and J 2 bases short, with 11 bases between. This CDR3 has 15 residues. Looked up from germline, CDR1 is MNHEY and CDR2 is SVGAGI. The CDR3 DNA is TGTGCCAGCAGAGTAAGACACGCTGGGGCCAACGTCCTGACTTTC. It encodes CASRVRHAGANVLTF.

The V gene is TRBV19, the J gene TRBJ1-6, with 11 nucleotides matching TRBD1. The germline CDR1 and CDR2 sequences are LNHDA and SQIVND (reference sequence). CDR3 length: 15 amino acids. Trimming took 5 bases from V and 14 from J; bases not matched to a gene: 11. This CDR3 is CASSARDRGVSALHF. In DNA form, the CDR3 reads TGTGCCAGTAGTGCCCGGGACAGGGGGGTTTCGGCCCTCCACTTT.

This clone was counted a few times. This rearrangement joins TRBV18 to TRBJ2-7; 10 bases align to TRBD2. The J segment lost 4 bases and the V segment lost 3 bases, leaving 3 bases of the junction unmatched. CDR3 length: 14 amino acids. Germline V gives CDR1 KGHSH, CDR2 LQKENI. CDR3: CASSPPSGGYEQYF. The CDR3 DNA reads TGTGCCAGCTCACCGCCTAGCGGGGGTTACGAGCAGTACTTC.

The chain is built from TRBV5-1 and TRBJ1-1; 8 nucleotides agree with TRBD1. The CDR3 spans 14 residues. In germline, CDR1 is SGHRS, CDR2 YFSETQ. Unmatched junction bases numbered 4, after V lost 3 bases and J lost 3 bases. In nucleotides, the CDR3 is TGCGCCAGCAGCTGGACAGGGCCCCACACTGAAGCTTTCTTT. Translation gives CASSWTGPHTEAFF.

This clone was counted a single time. V is TRBV10-3 and J is TRBJ2-1; 8 nucleotides line up with TRBD1. Germline CDR1 reads ENHRY; CDR2 reads SYGVKD. The trim removed 3 bases at V and 2 bases at J, leaving 6 bases unmatched. The CDR3 loop spans 16 amino acids. The CDR3 protein is CAISDPGTGAYNEQFF. The CDR3 nucleotides are TGTGCCATCAGTGATCCCGGGACAGGTGCCTACAATGAGCAGTTCTTC.

The CDR3 region is CASSPSTGVSETQYF. The CDR3 DNA sequence: TGTGCCAGCTCACCATCGACAGGGGTATCGGAGACCCAGTACTTC. V usage is TRBV18 and J usage is TRBJ2-5; 8 nucleotides agree with TRBD1. This CDR3 spans 15 amino acids. The trim removed 2 bases at V and 5 bases at J, leaving 7 bases unmatched. Germline V gene data show CDR1 as KGHSH and CDR2 as LQKENI.

The V gene is TRBV5-6, the J gene TRBJ1-5; the D gene is possibly TRBD1 (5 bases). This CDR3 has 17 amino acids. Per the germline V gene, CDR1 is SGHDT and CDR2 is YYEEEE. The germline V and J ends were trimmed by 1 base and 1 base, with 15 bases remaining between them. CDR3 sequence reads: CASSLSQGVRSNQPQHF. For the CDR3, the DNA is TGTGCCAGCAGCTTGTCGCAGGGTGTACGGAGCAATCAGCCCCAGCATTTT.

About this clone: The same CDR3 also results from other DNA sequences found in this sample. The chain couples TRBV19 to TRBJ1-1, with D hard to call. V was cut by 3 bases and J by 6 bases, with 8 bases left in between. The CDR3 loop spans 12 amino acids. Germline CDR1 reads LNHDA; CDR2 reads SQIVND (reference sequence). The CDR3 DNA follows: TGTGCCAGTAGTATCCGGGGTTCTGAAGCTTTCTTT. The encoded protein is CASSIRGSEAFF.